The clone carrying this TCR beta chain has a handful of counts. The record originates from a study of blood T cell repertoires in COVID-19. Turning to the study itself: Researchers got acute and convalescent COVID-19 samples from the United States, Italy and Spain.

Using immunoSEQ multiplex PCR, the repertoire was profiled, and TCRdb retains in-frame clones only, with some absent. The sample holds tens of thousands of clones, approximately 86% seen once. CDR3 length: 14 amino acids. The germline V gene encodes CDR1 MNHEY and CDR2 SVGAGI. Trimming removed 10 bases from V and 2 bases from J, with 15 bases in between. Input material: peripheral blood. This chain connects TRBV6-5 to TRBJ2-1; tentatively, D is TRBD1 (6 bases). This TCR derives from a man at least 80 years old with active COVID-19. The CDR3, as DNA: TGTGCCACCCTTGAAACAGGGACCTACAATGAGCAGTTCTTC. It codes for CATLETGTYNEQFF.